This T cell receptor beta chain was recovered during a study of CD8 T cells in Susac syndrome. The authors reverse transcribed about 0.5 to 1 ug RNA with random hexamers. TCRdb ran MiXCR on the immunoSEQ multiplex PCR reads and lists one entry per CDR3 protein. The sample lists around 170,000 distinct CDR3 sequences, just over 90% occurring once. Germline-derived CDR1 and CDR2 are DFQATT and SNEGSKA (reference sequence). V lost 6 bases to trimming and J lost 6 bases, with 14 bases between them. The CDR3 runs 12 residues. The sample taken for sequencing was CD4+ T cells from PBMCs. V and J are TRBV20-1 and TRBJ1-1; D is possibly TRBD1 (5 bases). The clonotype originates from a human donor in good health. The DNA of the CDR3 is TGCAGTGCCGGGGGGGGTTACGCTGAAGCTTTCTTT. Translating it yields CSAGGGYAEAFF.